These T cell receptor beta chains were read from a single sample in a study of shared clonotypes between healthy human individuals. TCRdb keeps only in-frame clones here, not all; method: immunoSEQ multiplex PCR. In the table there are a few million clones, over 85% of which are singletons. The sample comprised naive CD4+ T cells from PBMCs. The receptors stem from a man younger than 35 in good health. Some clones in this sample may be carry-over from other donors' samples. CDR3s include the opening cysteine and the closing phenylalanine or tryptophan. Each record gives: CDR3 length, D gene, J gene, V gene, clone size, CDR3 DNA, CDR3 protein. The D gene is left open where the match is weak. Clone size, where shown, is once, few, many, or a class for clones that have expanded.

17 | TRBD2 | TRBJ2-2 | TRBV5-4 | NA | TGTGCCAGCAGCTCGGGGACTAGCGGGAGAGGCTCCGGGGAGCTGTTTTTT | CASSSGTSGRGSGELFF
12 | NA | TRBJ2-3 | TRBV7-9 | NA | TGTGCCAGCAGCCCTGGGGGCGATACGCAGTATTTT | CASSPGGDTQYF
12 | NA | TRBJ2-7 | TRBV28 | NA | TGTGCCAGCAGAGACCACTCGGCCGAGCAGTACTTC | CASRDHSAEQYF
15 | NA | TRBJ1-3 | TRBV7-2 | NA | TGTGCCAGCAGCGAATTCAGGAGTCGTGGAAACACCATATATTTT | CASSEFRSRGNTIYF
14 | NA | TRBJ1-1 | TRBV6-7 | NA | TGTGCCACCCGGCCGGGACGGAGGGGCACTGAAGCTTTCTTT | CATRPGRRGTEAFF
13 | NA | TRBJ1-6 | TRBV2 | NA | TGTGCCAGCACCCCACAGGCTCCTTCACCCCTCCACTTT | CASTPQAPSPLHF
15 | NA | TRBJ2-3 | TRBV4-3 | NA | TGCGCCAGCAGCCAAGAGGGACGGGAGACAGATACGCAGTATTTT | CASSQEGRETDTQYF
13 | NA | TRBJ2-7 | TRBV19 | NA | TGTGCCAGTAGTATAGATCGGGGCTTGGAGCAGTACTTC | CASSIDRGLEQYF
12 | NA | TRBJ2-7 | TRBV10-3 | NA | TGTGCCATCAGTTTCGAAGCGAGCGAGCAGTACTTC | CAISFEASEQYF
14 | NA | TRBJ2-5 | TRBV5-1 | once | TGCGCCAGCAGCCCGGACAGCCCCAGGGAGACCCAGTACTTC | CASSPDSPRETQYF